The sequence of this T cell receptor (beta chain) was determined in a study of Ad26.COV2.S vaccination and SARS-CoV-2 variants. Treatment meaning: roughly 20 received Ad26.COV2.S at low or high dose, single or two shots; roughly 5 received placebo; per-sample allocation not given. Day 63 after the first injection of vaccine or placebo was the sampling time. The method was immunoSEQ multiplex PCR; TCRdb's version includes in-frame clones alone and lacks a portion of them. The sample carries roughly 380,000 clones, 70% to 90% recorded once. Germline values: CDR1 DFQATT, CDR2 SNEGSKA (reference sequence). The CDR3 has 13 amino acids. V lost 3 bases to trimming and J lost 6 bases, with 12 bases between them.

The sample here was peripheral blood, taken in a trial of Ad26.COV2.S vaccine versus placebo. The receptor was derived from a person aged 18 to 65 who received the Ad26.COV2.S COVID-19 vaccine or a placebo. The chain is built from TRBV20-1 and TRBJ1-5; no reliable D call. Written as DNA, the CDR3 is TGCAGTGCTAGTAAACTTGGGTCTCAGCCCCAGCATTTT. Residues: CSASKLGSQPQHF.